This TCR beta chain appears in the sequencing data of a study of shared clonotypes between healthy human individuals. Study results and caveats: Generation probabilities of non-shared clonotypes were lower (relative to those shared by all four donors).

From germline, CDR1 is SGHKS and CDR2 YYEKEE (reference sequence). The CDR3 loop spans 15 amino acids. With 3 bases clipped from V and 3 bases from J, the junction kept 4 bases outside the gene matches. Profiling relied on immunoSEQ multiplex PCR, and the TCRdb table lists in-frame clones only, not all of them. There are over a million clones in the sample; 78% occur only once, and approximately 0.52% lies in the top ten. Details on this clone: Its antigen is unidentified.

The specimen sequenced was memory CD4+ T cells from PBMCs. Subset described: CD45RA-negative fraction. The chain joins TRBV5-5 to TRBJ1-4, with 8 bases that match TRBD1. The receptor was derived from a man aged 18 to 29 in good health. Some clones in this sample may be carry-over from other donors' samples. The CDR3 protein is CASSSGQGSNEKLFF. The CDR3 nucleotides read TGTGCCAGCAGCTCAGGACAGGGATCTAATGAAAAACTGTTTTTT.